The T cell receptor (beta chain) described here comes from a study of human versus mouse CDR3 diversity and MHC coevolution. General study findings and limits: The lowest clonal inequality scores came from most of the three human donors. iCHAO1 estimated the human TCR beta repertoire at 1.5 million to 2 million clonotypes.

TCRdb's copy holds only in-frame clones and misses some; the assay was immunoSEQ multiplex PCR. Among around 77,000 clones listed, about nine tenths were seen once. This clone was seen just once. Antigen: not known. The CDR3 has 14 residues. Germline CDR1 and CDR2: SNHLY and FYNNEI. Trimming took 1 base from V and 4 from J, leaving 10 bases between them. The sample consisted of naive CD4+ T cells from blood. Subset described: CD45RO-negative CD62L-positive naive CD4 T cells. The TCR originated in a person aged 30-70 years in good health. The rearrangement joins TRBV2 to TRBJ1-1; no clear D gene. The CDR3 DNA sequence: TGTGCCAGCAGTGAAGAGACTTCGGGCACTGAAGCTTTCTTT. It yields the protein CASSEETSGTEAFF.